Below, 8 T cell receptor beta chains from the same sample are listed, as sequenced in a study of CD8+CD57+ T cells in acquired aplastic anemia. CDR3 and TCR beta VDJ profiling relied on genomic DNA as the template. TCRdb re-called the reads through MiXCR, storing one row per CDR3 protein. The sample lists approximately 300,000 distinct CDR3 sequences; about 50% were seen once. It was patients with CD8+CD57+ cell expansion by flow cytometry who were chosen for sequencing. Material for sequencing was sorted CD4+, CD8+, or CD8+CD57+ T cells (not recorded which) from PBMCs. All receptors come from a human donor with aplastic anemia.

In regard to this clonotype: At one end, the junction sequence differs from germline, possibly due to a read error. This chain links TRBV7-9 with TRBJ2-5, with D unclear. This CDR3 comprises 14 residues. Looked up from germline, CDR1 is SEHNR and CDR2 is FQNEAQ (reference sequence). The CDR3 region has the DNA TGTGCCAGCAGCTTCCGCGTAGGCCAAGAAACCCAGTACTTC. Translating gives CASSFRVGQETQYF.

There are many counts of this clonotype. The CDR3 bases are TGCGCCAGCAGCGCCAGGAACACAGATACGCAGTATTTT. This codes for CASSARNTDTQYF. The chain uses TRBV5-1 and TRBJ2-3; D ambiguous. CDR1 and CDR2 from the germline V gene are SGHRS and YFSETQ. V lost 4 bases and J lost 2, with 8 bases in between. The CDR3 spans 13 residues.

The gene calls are TRBV5-1 and TRBJ1-1; D is undetermined. The CDR3 spans 13 residues. Germline CDR1 and CDR2: SGHRS and YFSETQ. Trimming shortened V by 0 bases and J by 3 bases, and 6 bases separated the two germline ends. The CDR3: CASSLVIDTEAFF. The CDR3, as DNA: TGCGCCAGCAGCTTGGTCATTGACACTGAAGCTTTCTTT.

V usage is TRBV10-3 and J usage is TRBJ2-7; 9 bases fit TRBD1. V lost 3 bases, J lost 2 bases, and 2 bases stayed unmatched. The CDR3 runs 14 residues. From germline, CDR1 is ENHRY and CDR2 SYGVKD. CDR3 in DNA: TGTGCCATCAGTGAAGGGACAGGGACCTACGAGCAGTACTTC. This encodes CAISEGTGTYEQYF.

This clonotype was counted at least ten times. The chain employs TRBV25-1 and TRBJ1-1, with D maybe TRBD1 (5 bases). The CDR3 runs 16 residues. Per the germline V gene, CDR1 is MGHDK and CDR2 is SYGVNS. The V gene lost 2 bases and the J gene lost 4 bases, with 17 bases spanning the gap. This chain's CDR3 is CASSEIVGQGSTEAFF. The CDR3, as DNA: TGTGCCAGCAGTGAAATTGTTGGTCAGGGAAGCACTGAAGCTTTCTTT.

This clonotype was seen ten or more times. The V gene is TRBV19, the J gene TRBJ1-6, with 8 bases aligning to TRBD1. The CDR3 runs 15 residues. After removal of 5 bases from V and 5 bases from J, the junction contained 5 bases not matched to a gene. The germline CDR1 and CDR2 sequences are LNHDA and SQIVND (reference sequence). CDR3 in amino acids: CASSDQQGDNSPLHF. For the CDR3, the DNA is TGTGCCAGTAGTGACCAACAGGGGGATAATTCACCCCTCCACTTT.

A word on this clonotype: At one end the junction does not follow the germline gene, possibly because of a read error. The chain carries TRBV7-9 and TRBJ2-5; TRBD2 agrees at 9 bases. CDR1 and CDR2 (germline): SEHNR, FQNEAQ (reference sequence). The CDR3 length is 14 residues. This CDR3 is CASSRRGGLETQYF. CDR3 in DNA: TGCGCCAGCAGCCGGCGGGGGGGCTTGGAGACCCAGTACTTC.

As for this clonotype: One end of the junction fails to match germline, which may point to a read error. CDR3 amino acids: CASSHSQRGAKNEQFF. For the CDR3, the DNA is TGTGCCAGCAGTCACTCTCAGCGGGGAGCTAAAAATGAGCAGTTCTTC. This chain uses TRBV10-3 with TRBJ2-1; TRBD2 matches at 7 bases. This CDR3 has 16 amino acids. Germline V CDR1 and CDR2: ENHRY, SYGVKD.